This TCR beta chain was observed in a study of cytomegalovirus exposure and HLA in healthy donors. The CDR3 has 12 residues. The PCR employed 60 Vbeta primers together with 13 Jbeta primers. Only in-frame clones appear in the TCRdb table, and some are missing; sequencing was by immunoSEQ multiplex PCR. The table records 150,000 to 200,000 clones, 80% to 90% of them present only once. A few counts support this clone. V gene TRBV21-1 combines with J gene TRBJ1-3; TRBD1, the table's D call, lacks a check against the DNA. TRBV21-1 is designated a pseudogene. This receptor was identified in a woman younger than 35 in good health and CMV-seropositive. The sequenced sample consisted of PBMCs. The CDR3 nucleotides read TGTGCCAGCAGCAAAGGTGGACAGGGCACGGATTTT. It specifies CASSKGGQGTDF.